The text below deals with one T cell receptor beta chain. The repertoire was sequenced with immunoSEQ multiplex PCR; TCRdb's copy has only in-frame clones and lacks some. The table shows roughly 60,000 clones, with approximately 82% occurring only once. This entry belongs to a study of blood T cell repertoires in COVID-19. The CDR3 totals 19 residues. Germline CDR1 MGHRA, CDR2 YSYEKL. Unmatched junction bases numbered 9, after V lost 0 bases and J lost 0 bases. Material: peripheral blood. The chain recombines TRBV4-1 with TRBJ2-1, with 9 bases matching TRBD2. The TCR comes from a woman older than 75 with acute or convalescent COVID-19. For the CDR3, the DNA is TGCGCCAGCAGCCAAGACCCCTGGCGGGAGGGTAGCTCCTACAATGAGCAGTTCTTC. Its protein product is CASSQDPWREGSSYNEQFF.